Each of the 10 T cell receptor beta chains below was sequenced from the same sample in a study of blood T cell repertoires in COVID-19. Repertoires were generated with immunoSEQ multiplex PCR, while TCRdb's copy carries only in-frame clones and drops some. The sample lists fewer than 300,000 clones; just over 85% were seen once. Sequencing was performed on peripheral blood. The source is a man aged 50 or older with COVID-19, enrolled during active disease.

Regarding this clone: Distinct nucleotide sequences in the sample also encode this CDR3. CDR3 coding DNA: TGTGCCAGCAGCTTAAGTGGGAGCTCGTACGAGCAGTACTTC. Translation gives CASSLSGSSYEQYF. J is TRBJ2-7 and V is TRBV5-6; tentatively, D is TRBD2 (5 bases). V gave up 2 bases and J gave up 4 bases, with 13 bases separating them. The germline V gene has CDR1 SGHDT and CDR2 YYEEEE. CDR3 length equals 14 residues.

The V and J genes are TRBV27 and TRBJ2-7; 10 nucleotides align to TRBD2. The ends lost 2 bases at V and 4 bases at J; junction bases unmatched: 17. This CDR3 comprises 19 residues. CDR1 is MNHEY and CDR2 is SMNVEV in the germline V gene (reference sequence). Here the CDR3 reads CASSLPCRQTSGFLYEQYF. CDR3 in DNA: TGTGCCAGCAGTTTACCTTGCAGGCAGACTAGCGGGTTTTTGTACGAGCAGTACTTC.

The chain employs TRBV28 and TRBJ1-5; D gene unclear. Trimming stripped 4 bases from V and 1 base from J, with 14 bases between. This CDR3 region has 16 residues. Germline assignment: CDR1 MDHEN and CDR2 SYDVKM. CDR3 loop: CASSSKLKVSNQPQHF. Here the CDR3 DNA reads TGTGCCAGCAGTTCCAAGCTTAAAGTGAGCAATCAGCCCCAGCATTTT.

The chain uses TRBV2 and TRBJ1-3, with TRBD1 as a possible D gene (5 bases). Trimming took off 7 bases at V and 2 bases at J, with 9 bases between the two ends. CDR3 size: 13 residues. Germline loops: CDR1 SNHLY, CDR2 FYNNEI. CDR3 nucleotides: TGTGCCAGCAAAGGGGATACTGGAAACACCATATATTTT. Protein product: CASKGDTGNTIYF.

The CDR3 sequence is CASRRTGENRSPLHF. CDR3 nucleotides: TGTGCCAGCAGAAGGACAGGGGAAAATCGTTCACCCCTCCACTTT. This chain uses TRBV28 with TRBJ1-6; 9 bases fit TRBD1. Trimming at V came to 6 bases and at J to 9 bases, leaving 9 bases not matched to a gene. This CDR3 spans 15 amino acids. CDR1 is MDHEN, CDR2 SYDVKM, per germline.

The V and J genes are TRBV4-2 and TRBJ2-7; 8 bases agree with TRBD2. The trim removed 3 bases at V and 1 base at J, leaving 8 bases unmatched. Germline assignment: CDR1 LGHNA and CDR2 YNFKEQ. The CDR3 covers 16 residues. In DNA, the CDR3 is TGTGCCAGCAGCCAGGATTTAGCGGGGTTTTCCTACGAGCAGTACTTC. As protein: CASSQDLAGFSYEQYF.

The chain combines TRBV6-1 with TRBJ1-6, with D unclear. Germline values: CDR1 MNHNS, CDR2 SASEGT. Trimming shortened V by 1 base and J by 6 bases, and 10 bases separated the two germline ends. The CDR3 is 15 amino acids. The CDR3 reads CASSEVRGFNSPLHF. CDR3 nucleotides: TGTGCCAGCAGTGAAGTCCGGGGTTTTAATTCACCCCTCCACTTT.

The chain recombines TRBV7-8 with TRBJ2-7, with TRBD1 matching 7 bases. The CDR3 is 15 residues long. The germline gives CDR1 SGHVS, CDR2 FQNEAQ. Germline trimming cut 5 bases from V and 0 bases from J; bases unmatched to any gene: 7. CDR3 coding DNA: TGTGCCAGCAGCCCGCGACAGGGAAGCTCCTACGAGCAGTACTTC. It specifies CASSPRQGSSYEQYF.

The rearrangement joins TRBV7-9 to TRBJ1-1, with D hard to call. The CDR3 extends over 14 amino acids. Trimming shortened V by 8 bases and J by 4 bases, and 17 bases separated the two germline ends. From germline, CDR1 is SEHNR and CDR2 FQNEAQ (reference sequence). As DNA, the CDR3 is TGTGCCAGCTCTCAACGGGAGCTGAGCACTGAAGCTTTCTTT. It translates to CASSQRELSTEAFF.

This clone was observed a single time. This sequence joins TRBV27 and TRBJ2-7; D may be TRBD1 (6 bases). Germline V CDR1 and CDR2: MNHEY, SMNVEV (reference sequence). Trimming cost V 3 bases and J 7 bases, with 16 bases left between them. This CDR3 spans 14 amino acids. CDR3 in DNA: TGTGCCAGCAGTTTCGGGTCAGGGGTGGGTGAGCAGTACTTC. The encoded protein is CASSFGSGVGEQYF.